This T cell receptor (beta chain) was sequenced during a study of type 1 regulatory T cells. Across the study: T-allo10 is a Tr1-enriched, alloantigen-specific CD4 T cell product made in vitro.

V lost 6 bases and J 5 bases, leaving 25 bases between the germline ends. This CDR3 is built from 17 residues. TCRdb recomputed calls from the reads with MiXCR, one row per CDR3 protein. The repertoire consists of about 5,000 distinct CDR3 sequences, with roughly a quarter occurring once and the leading ten covering 35% to 45%. As regards this clonotype: The antigen remains unidentified.

Study results and caveats: Compared with non-type 1 regulatory T cells, type 1 regulatory T cells showed a more restricted TCR repertoire.

This TCR derives from a human donor in good health. The source material was cultured type 1 regulatory T (Tr1) cells, either the whole culture or a sorted fraction (not recorded which). The J gene is TRBJ1-1, the V gene TRBV12-3 or TRBV12-4; no reliable D call. Here the CDR3 reads CASRNYTFRRVGTEAFF. The CDR3 nucleotides read TGTGCCAGCAGGAACTATACCTTTCGGAGGGTTGGAACTGAAGCTTTCTTT.